The 20 T cell receptor beta chains below come from one sample, sequenced in a study of PD-1 blockade in classical Hodgkin lymphoma. Assay: immunoSEQ multiplex PCR; the TCRdb copy retains only in-frame clones and omits some. In the table there are 95,000 to 100,000 clones, about 89% of which are singletons. All patients relapsed after autologous stem cell transplantation, and brentuximab vedotin exposure varied. The input for sequencing was peripheral blood mononuclear cells (PBMCs), taken before the second cycle of nivolumab. The receptors stem from a human donor with classical Hodgkin lymphoma.

This chain uses TRBV2 with TRBJ2-3; TRBD2 matches 8 bases. This CDR3 is built from 14 residues. V shed 7 bases, J shed 1 base, and the junction held 4 bases outside the gene matches. Germline loops: CDR1 SNHLY, CDR2 FYNNEI. The DNA for the CDR3 is TGTGCCAGCAAATCGGGGGGGGGCACAGATACGCAGTATTTT. Translation gives CASKSGGGTDTQYF.

The rearrangement links TRBV6-6 to TRBJ1-6, with D maybe TRBD1 (5 bases). The V and J ends lost 8 bases and 6 bases respectively, with 11 bases between them. From germline, CDR1 is MNHNY and CDR2 SVGAGI (reference sequence). The CDR3 runs 13 residues. In nucleotides, the CDR3 is TGTGCCAGCTACGGGGACTCTAATTCACCCCTCCACTTT. Translating it yields CASYGDSNSPLHF.

The chain has TRBV7-6 and TRBJ2-1; D not resolved. The germline V and J ends were trimmed by 4 bases and 2 bases, with 18 bases remaining between them. Germline V gene sequence: CDR1 SGHVS, CDR2 FNYEAQ. The CDR3 consists of 17 residues. The DNA for the CDR3 is TGTGCCAGCAGCTCCCCACCGAGTCCCAGACCCTACAATGAGCAGTTCTTC. Translated, it gives CASSSPPSPRPYNEQFF.

This clone was counted once. The CDR3 is CASSLITAAGYTF. CDR3 in DNA: TGTGCCAGCAGCTTAATAACAGCGGCGGGCTACACCTTC. The rearrangement uses TRBV5-4 and TRBJ1-2; D gene uncertain. Germline V gives CDR1 SGHNT, CDR2 YYREEE (reference sequence). V lost 2 bases to trimming and J lost 8 bases, with 13 bases between them. The CDR3 sequence is 13 residues long.

CDR3 loop: CASSLWGSNQPQHF. The CDR3 bases are TGCGCCAGCAGCTTGTGGGGTAGCAATCAGCCCCAGCATTTT. The V and J genes are TRBV5-1 and TRBJ1-5, with unresolved D. The V gene's germline CDR1 is SGHRS and CDR2 YFSETQ. This CDR3 contains 14 residues. V lost 1 base and J 0 bases, leaving 5 bases between the germline ends.

This chain connects TRBV4-3 to TRBJ2-7; possible D gene TRBD1, 6 bases. The CDR3 contains 15 residues. Germline V gene sequence: CDR1 LGHNA, CDR2 YSLEER. V was trimmed by 4 bases and J by 4 bases, leaving 17 bases between them. The CDR3 protein is CASSRGLLILYEQYF. CDR3 bases: TGCGCCAGCAGCCGGGGGCTCCTGATACTTTACGAGCAGTACTTC.

This clone was detected many times. Other DNA variants within this sample encode the same CDR3. J is TRBJ1-1 and V is TRBV7-8; 8 positions match TRBD1. Looked up from germline, CDR1 is SGHVS and CDR2 is FQNEAQ. V lost 5 bases and J lost 2; bases outside the gene matches: 4. This CDR3 region has 14 residues. The CDR3 DNA reads TGTGCCAGCAGCCCTGACAGGGGCAACACTGAAGCTTTCTTT. Its protein product is CASSPDRGNTEAFF. The whole variable domain, remainder taken from reference TRBV7-8 and TRBJ1-1, is GAGVSQSPRYKVAKRGQDVALRCDPISGHVSLFWYQQALGQGPEFLTYFQNEAQLDKSGLPSDRFFAERPEGSVSTLKIQRTQQEDSAVYLCASSPDRGNTEAFFGQGTRLTVV.

The chain combines TRBV2 with TRBJ2-3; no clear D. Trimming left V 10 bases short and J 6 bases short, with 11 bases between. This CDR3 has 11 residues. Germline V gene lookup returns CDR1 SNHLY and CDR2 FYNNEI. CDR3 protein: CAIRTADTQYF. CDR3 nucleotide sequence: TGTGCCATAAGGACGGCCGATACGCAGTATTTT.

V usage is TRBV5-1 and J usage is TRBJ1-1; no definite D call. The CDR3 has 14 amino acids. Trimming stripped 0 bases from V and 5 bases from J, with 11 bases between. Germline V lookup: CDR1 SGHRS, CDR2 YFSETQ. The CDR3 coding sequence is TGCGCCAGCAGCTTGGTTGGGCATACGACTGAAGCTTTCTTT. Encoded protein: CASSLVGHTTEAFF.

The V and J genes are TRBV25-1 and TRBJ2-2; D might be TRBD1 (5 bases). The CDR3 has 15 residues. Trimming removed 3 bases at V and 1 base at J, with 9 bases between. Germline assignment: CDR1 MGHDK and CDR2 SYGVNS. The CDR3 loop reads CASSDPTVNTGELFF. The DNA of the CDR3 is TGTGCCAGCAGTGATCCGACAGTGAACACCGGGGAGCTGTTTTTT.

The chain links TRBV11-3 to TRBJ1-2; D may be TRBD1 (6 bases). Trimming took 7 bases from V and 2 from J, leaving 14 bases between them. This CDR3 has 14 amino acids. The germline V gene has CDR1 SGHNT and CDR2 YENEEA. CDR3 coding DNA: TGTGCCAGCAAAACCTACAGGGCCAACTATGGCTACACCTTC. Protein product: CASKTYRANYGYTF.

This sequence joins TRBV18 and TRBJ1-2; a weak D match, TRBD1 (6 bases). Per the germline V gene, CDR1 is KGHSH and CDR2 is LQKENI. The CDR3 runs to 14 residues. Deletions cut 2 bases from V and 7 bases from J, with 14 bases between. CDR3 in amino acids: CASSPAGRGSGYTF. Written as DNA, the CDR3 is TGTGCCAGCTCACCAGCGGGCAGGGGATCTGGCTACACCTTC.

The V gene is TRBV7-9, the J gene TRBJ1-4, with TRBD1 as a possible D gene (5 bases). Germline CDR1 and CDR2: SEHNR and FQNEAQ (reference sequence). The CDR3 is made up of 17 amino acids. With 1 base removed from V and 8 bases from J, the gap between germline ends came to 20 bases. The CDR3 spells CASSLGFDGGAGEKLFF. The CDR3 DNA is TGTGCCAGCAGCTTAGGATTTGACGGCGGGGCGGGCGAAAAACTGTTTTTT.

Points on this clone: Other DNA sequences in the same sample also yield this CDR3. V is TRBV4-2 and J is TRBJ2-1; the D is unclear. Trimming removed 1 base at V and 6 bases at J, with 7 bases between. The CDR3 runs 13 residues. The germline CDR1 and CDR2 sequences are LGHNA and YNFKEQ. CDR3 coding DNA: TGTGCCAGCAGCCAAGTGTCGGGCAATGAGCAGTTCTTC. Protein product: CASSQVSGNEQFF.

The chain has TRBV9 and TRBJ1-4, with D unresolved. The CDR3 totals 15 residues. Germline V gene lookup returns CDR1 SGDLS and CDR2 YYNGEE. V was shortened by 0 bases and J by 3 bases, with 9 bases between the two germline ends. The DNA of the CDR3 is TGTGCCAGCAGCGTAGCGGGGAGCCCTAATGAAAAACTGTTTTTT. This sequence encodes CASSVAGSPNEKLFF.

This clone was seen only once. The chain recombines TRBV11-2 with TRBJ2-2; D possibly uses TRBD1 or TRBD2 (6 bases each). CDR3 size: 13 residues. V dropped 6 bases and J dropped 7 bases, with 12 bases sitting between them. Germline V gives CDR1 SGHAT, CDR2 FQNNGV. CDR3 bases: TGTGCCAGCAGTAACGGGGGCCTCGGGGAGCTGTTTTTT. It specifies CASSNGGLGELFF.

This clone was counted a single time. The CDR3, as DNA: TGTGCCAGCCGCTGGGGGGTTAGCACAGATACGCAGTATTTT. Translation: CASRWGVSTDTQYF. The chain uses TRBV7-2 and TRBJ2-3, with D perhaps matching TRBD2 (6 bases). Germline V gene sequence: CDR1 SGHTA, CDR2 FQGNSA. The CDR3 totals 14 residues. The V and J ends lost 8 bases and 0 bases respectively, with 12 bases between them.

The rearrangement uses TRBV7-9 and TRBJ2-7, with 7 bases aligning to TRBD1. Germline CDR1 is SEHNR and CDR2 is FQNEAQ (reference sequence). V lost 5 bases and J lost 2; bases outside the gene matches: 3. The CDR3 has 13 amino acids. As DNA, the CDR3 is TGTGCCAGCAGCCCGAGGGGGCCCTACGAGCAGTACTTC. It codes for CASSPRGPYEQYF.

The V gene is TRBV11-2, the J gene TRBJ2-1, with a possible D match to TRBD2 (5 bases). There are 15 residues in the CDR3. V was pared by 2 bases and J by 0 bases, with 8 bases between. Germline assignment: CDR1 SGHAT and CDR2 FQNNGV. CDR3 residues: CASSLKGSSYNEQFF. The DNA for the CDR3 is TGTGCCAGCAGCTTAAAAGGGAGCTCCTACAATGAGCAGTTCTTC. Complete variable domain (other parts from reference TRBV11-2 and TRBJ2-1): EAGVAQSPRYKIIEKRQSVAFWCNPISGHATLYWYQQILGQGPKLLIQFQNNGVVDDSQLPKDRFSAERLKGVDSTLKIQPAKLEDSAVYLCASSLKGSSYNEQFFGPGTRLTVL.

The CDR3 spells CARRGARSYNEQFF. For the CDR3, the DNA is TGTGCCAGACGGGGGGCCCGCTCCTACAATGAGCAGTTCTTC. The V and J genes are TRBV2 and TRBJ2-1; a possible D gene is TRBD2 (7 bases). Germline V gene lookup returns CDR1 SNHLY and CDR2 FYNNEI. The CDR3 is 14 residues long. Trimming removed 9 bases from V and 0 bases from J, with 12 bases in between.